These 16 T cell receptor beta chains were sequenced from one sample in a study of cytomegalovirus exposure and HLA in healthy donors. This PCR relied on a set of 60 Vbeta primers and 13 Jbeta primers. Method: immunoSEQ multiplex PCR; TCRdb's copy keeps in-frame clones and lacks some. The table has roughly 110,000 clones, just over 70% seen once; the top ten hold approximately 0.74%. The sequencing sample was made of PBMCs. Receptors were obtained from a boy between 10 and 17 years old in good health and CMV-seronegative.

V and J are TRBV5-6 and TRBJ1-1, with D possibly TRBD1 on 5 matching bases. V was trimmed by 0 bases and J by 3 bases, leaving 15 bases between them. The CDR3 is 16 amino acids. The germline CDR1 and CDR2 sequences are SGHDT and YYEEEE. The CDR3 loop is CASSLAGGWVDTEAFF. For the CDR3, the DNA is TGTGCCAGCAGCTTGGCGGGGGGGTGGGTAGACACTGAAGCTTTCTTT.

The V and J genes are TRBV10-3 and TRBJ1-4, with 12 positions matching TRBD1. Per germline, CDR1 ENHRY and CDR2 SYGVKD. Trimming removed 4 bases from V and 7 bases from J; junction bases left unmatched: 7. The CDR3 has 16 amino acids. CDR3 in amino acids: CAISGDRGLDGEKLFF. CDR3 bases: TGTGCCATCAGTGGGGACAGGGGGCTAGATGGTGAAAAACTGTTTTTT.

The CDR3 here is CASNTGLSYEQYF. CDR3 DNA: TGTGCCAGCAACACAGGGCTCTCCTACGAGCAGTACTTC. This chain links TRBV28 with TRBJ2-7; D is perhaps TRBD1 (6 bases). This CDR3 comprises 13 residues. From germline, CDR1 is MDHEN and CDR2 SYDVKM. The germline V and J ends were trimmed by 7 bases and 0 bases, with 10 bases remaining between them.

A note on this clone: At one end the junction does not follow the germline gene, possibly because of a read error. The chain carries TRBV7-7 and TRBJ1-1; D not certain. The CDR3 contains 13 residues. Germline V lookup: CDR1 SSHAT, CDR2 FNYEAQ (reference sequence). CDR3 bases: TGTGCTAGCAGCTTAGAGCGGGACACTGAAGCTTTCTTT. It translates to CASSLERDTEAFF.

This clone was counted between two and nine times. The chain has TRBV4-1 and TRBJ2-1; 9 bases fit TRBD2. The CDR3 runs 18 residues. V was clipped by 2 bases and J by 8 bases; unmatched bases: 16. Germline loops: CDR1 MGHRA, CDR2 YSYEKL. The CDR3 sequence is CASSQFPVGREGGDEQFF. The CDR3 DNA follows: TGCGCCAGCAGCCAATTTCCGGTTGGGCGGGAGGGCGGCGATGAGCAGTTCTTC.

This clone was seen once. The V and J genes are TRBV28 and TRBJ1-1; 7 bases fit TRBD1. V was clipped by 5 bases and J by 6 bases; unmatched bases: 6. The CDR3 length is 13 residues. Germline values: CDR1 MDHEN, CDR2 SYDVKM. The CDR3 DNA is TGTGCCAGCAGTGCCCAGGGGGGCCCTGAAGCTTTCTTT. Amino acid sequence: CASSAQGGPEAFF.

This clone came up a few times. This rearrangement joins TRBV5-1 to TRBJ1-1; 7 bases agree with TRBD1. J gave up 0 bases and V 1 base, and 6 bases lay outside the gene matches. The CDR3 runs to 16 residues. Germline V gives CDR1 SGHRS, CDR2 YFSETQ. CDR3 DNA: TGCGCCAGCAGCTTGCGACAGGGCCGCATGAACACTGAAGCTTTCTTT. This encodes CASSLRQGRMNTEAFF.

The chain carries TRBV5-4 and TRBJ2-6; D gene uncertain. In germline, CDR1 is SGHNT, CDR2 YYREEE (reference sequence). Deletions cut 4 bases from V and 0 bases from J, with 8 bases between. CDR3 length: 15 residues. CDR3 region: CASSRSSSGANVLTF. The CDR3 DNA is TGTGCCAGCAGCCGAAGTAGCTCTGGGGCCAACGTCCTGACTTTC.

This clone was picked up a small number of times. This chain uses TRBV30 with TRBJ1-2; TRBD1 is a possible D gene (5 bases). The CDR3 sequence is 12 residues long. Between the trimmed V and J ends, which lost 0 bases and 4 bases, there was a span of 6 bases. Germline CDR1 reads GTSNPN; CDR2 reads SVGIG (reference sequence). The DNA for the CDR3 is TGTGCCTGGAGTGTTGACAGCTATGGCTACACCTTC. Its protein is CAWSVDSYGYTF.

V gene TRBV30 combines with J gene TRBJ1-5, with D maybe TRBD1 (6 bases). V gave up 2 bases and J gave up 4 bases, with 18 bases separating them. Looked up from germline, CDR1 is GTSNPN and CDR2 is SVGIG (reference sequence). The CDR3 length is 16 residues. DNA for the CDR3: TGTGCCTGGAGTATTCAGGGGAGACCTGTAAATCAGCCCCAGCATTTT. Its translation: CAWSIQGRPVNQPQHF.

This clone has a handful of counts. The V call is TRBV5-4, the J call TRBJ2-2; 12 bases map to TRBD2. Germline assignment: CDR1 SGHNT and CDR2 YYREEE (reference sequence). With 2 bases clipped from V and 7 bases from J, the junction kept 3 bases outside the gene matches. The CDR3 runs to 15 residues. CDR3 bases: TGTGCCAGCAGCTTCCGACTAGCGGGGGACGGGGAGCTGTTTTTT. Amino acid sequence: CASSFRLAGDGELFF.

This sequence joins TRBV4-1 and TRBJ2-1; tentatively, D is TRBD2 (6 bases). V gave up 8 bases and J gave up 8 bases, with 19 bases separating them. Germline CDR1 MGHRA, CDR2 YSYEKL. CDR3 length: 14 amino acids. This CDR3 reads CASGRESGFDEQFF. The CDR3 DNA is TGCGCCAGCGGTCGGGAGAGTGGATTCGATGAGCAGTTCTTC.

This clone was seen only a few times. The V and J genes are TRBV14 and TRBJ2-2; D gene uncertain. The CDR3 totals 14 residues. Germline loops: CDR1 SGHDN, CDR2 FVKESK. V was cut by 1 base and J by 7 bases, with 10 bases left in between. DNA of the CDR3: TGTGCCAGCAGCCAAGTAATTCGAGGCGGGGAGCTGTTTTTT. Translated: CASSQVIRGGELFF.

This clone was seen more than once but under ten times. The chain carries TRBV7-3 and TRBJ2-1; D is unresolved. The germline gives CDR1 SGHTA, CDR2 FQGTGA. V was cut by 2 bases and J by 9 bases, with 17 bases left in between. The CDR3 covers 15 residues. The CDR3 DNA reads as TGTGCCAGCAGCTTAGGTGGTAGTTCTACCGGTGAGCAGTTCTTC. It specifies CASSLGGSSTGEQFF. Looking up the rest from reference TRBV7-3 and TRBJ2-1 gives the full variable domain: GAGVSQTPSNKVTEKGKYVELRCDPISGHTALYWYRQSLGQGPEFLIYFQGTGAADDSGLPNDRFFAVRPEGSVSTLKIQRTERGDSAVYLCASSLGGSSTGEQFFGPGTRLTVL.

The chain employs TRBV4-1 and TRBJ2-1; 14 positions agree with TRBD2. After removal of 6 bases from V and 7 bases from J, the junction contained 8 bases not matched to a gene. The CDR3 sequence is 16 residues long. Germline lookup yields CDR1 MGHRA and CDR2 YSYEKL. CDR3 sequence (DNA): TGCGCCAGCAGGCAGCAGACTAGCGGGAGGGGTAATGAGCAGTTCTTC. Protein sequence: CASRQQTSGRGNEQFF.

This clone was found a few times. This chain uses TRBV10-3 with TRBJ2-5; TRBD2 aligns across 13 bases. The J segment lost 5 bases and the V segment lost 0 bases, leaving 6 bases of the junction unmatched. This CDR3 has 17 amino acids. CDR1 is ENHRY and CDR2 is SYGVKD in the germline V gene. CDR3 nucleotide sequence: TGTGCCATCAGTGAGTCGGGAGGACTAGCGGGAGACGAGACCCAGTACTTC. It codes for CAISESGGLAGDETQYF.